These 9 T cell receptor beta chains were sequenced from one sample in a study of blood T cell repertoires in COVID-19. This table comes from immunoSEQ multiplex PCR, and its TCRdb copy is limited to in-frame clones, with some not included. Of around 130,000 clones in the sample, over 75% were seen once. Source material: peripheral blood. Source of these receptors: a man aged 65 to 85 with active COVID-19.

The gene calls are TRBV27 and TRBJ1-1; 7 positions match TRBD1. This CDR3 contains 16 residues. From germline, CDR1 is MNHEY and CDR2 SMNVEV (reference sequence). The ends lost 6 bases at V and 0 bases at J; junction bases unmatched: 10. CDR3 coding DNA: TGTGCCAGCAGGTTAGGGGCGGACAGGATGAACACTGAAGCTTTCTTT. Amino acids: CASRLGADRMNTEAFF.

CDR3 nucleotides: TGTGCCAGCTCACCTAACAGTCGCTCTGGGGCCAACGTCCTGACTTTC. Its translation: CASSPNSRSGANVLTF. J is TRBJ2-6 and V is TRBV18; D gene uncertain. V shed 3 bases and J shed 0 bases, with 9 bases lying between them. This CDR3 region has 16 residues. Germline assignment: CDR1 KGHSH and CDR2 LQKENI. The whole variable domain, remainder taken from reference TRBV18 and TRBJ2-6, is NAGVMQNPRHLVRRRGQEARLRCSPMKGHSHVYWYRQLPEEGLKFMVYLQKENIIDESGMPKERFSAEFPKEGPSILRIQQVVRGDSAAYFCASSPNSRSGANVLTFGAGSRLTVL.

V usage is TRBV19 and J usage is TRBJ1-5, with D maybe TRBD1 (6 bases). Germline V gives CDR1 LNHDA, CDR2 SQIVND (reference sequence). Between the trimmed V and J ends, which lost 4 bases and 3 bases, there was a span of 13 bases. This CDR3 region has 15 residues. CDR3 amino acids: CASSKRTEYNQPQHF. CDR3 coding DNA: TGTGCCAGTAGTAAAAGGACAGAGTACAATCAGCCCCAGCATTTT.

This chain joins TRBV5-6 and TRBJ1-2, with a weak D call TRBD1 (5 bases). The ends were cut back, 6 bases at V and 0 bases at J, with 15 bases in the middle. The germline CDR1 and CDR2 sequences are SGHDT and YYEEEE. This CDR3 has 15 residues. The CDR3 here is CASNLRGPTNYGYTF. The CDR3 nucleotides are TGTGCCAGCAACCTAAGGGGCCCCACTAACTATGGCTACACCTTC.

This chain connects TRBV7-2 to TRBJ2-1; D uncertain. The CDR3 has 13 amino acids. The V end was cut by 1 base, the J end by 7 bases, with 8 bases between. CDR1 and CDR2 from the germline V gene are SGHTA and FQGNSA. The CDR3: CASSLGRRNEQFF. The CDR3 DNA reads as TGTGCCAGCAGCTTAGGTCGCAGGAATGAGCAGTTCTTC. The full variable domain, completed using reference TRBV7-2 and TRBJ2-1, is GAGVSQSPSNKVTEKGKDVELRCDPISGHTALYWYRQSLGQGLEFLIYFQGNSAPDKSGLPSDRFSAERTGGSVSTLTIQRTQQEDSAVYLCASSLGRRNEQFFGPGTRLTVL.

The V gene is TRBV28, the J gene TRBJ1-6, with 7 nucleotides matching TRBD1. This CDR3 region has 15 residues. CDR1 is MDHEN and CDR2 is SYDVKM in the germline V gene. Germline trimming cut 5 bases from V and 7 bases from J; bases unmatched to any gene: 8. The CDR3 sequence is CASSPTTGSNSPLHF. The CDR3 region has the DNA TGTGCCAGCAGTCCGACGACAGGGTCAAATTCACCCCTCCACTTT.

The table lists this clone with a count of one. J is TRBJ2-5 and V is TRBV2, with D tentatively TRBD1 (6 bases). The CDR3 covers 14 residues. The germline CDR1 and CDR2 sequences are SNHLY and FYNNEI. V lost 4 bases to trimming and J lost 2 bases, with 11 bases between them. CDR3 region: CASSVGAGQETQYF. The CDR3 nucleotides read TGTGCCAGCAGTGTGGGGGCAGGGCAAGAGACCCAGTACTTC.

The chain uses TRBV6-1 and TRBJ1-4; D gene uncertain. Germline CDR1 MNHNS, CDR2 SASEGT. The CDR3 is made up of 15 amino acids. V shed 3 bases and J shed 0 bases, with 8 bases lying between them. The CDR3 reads CASSEWSATNEKLFF. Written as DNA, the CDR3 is TGTGCCAGCAGTGAGTGGAGTGCAACTAATGAAAAACTGTTTTTT.

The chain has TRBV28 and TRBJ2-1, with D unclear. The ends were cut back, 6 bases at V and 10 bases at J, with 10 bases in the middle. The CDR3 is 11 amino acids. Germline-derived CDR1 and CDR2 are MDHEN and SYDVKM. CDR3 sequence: CASRNLQEQFF. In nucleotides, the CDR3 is TGTGCCAGCAGGAACCTACAGGAGCAGTTCTTC.